The present T cell receptor beta chain was sequenced within a study of cytotoxic CD8 clonotypes in ibrutinib-treated CLL. J was trimmed by 9 bases and V by 5 bases; bases with no gene match: 18. The CDR3 runs 16 residues. The germline gives CDR1 GTSNPN, CDR2 SVGIG (reference sequence). About 2 micrograms of genomic DNA, which was extracted from cryopreserved PBMCs, served as the material used for the TCR beta libraries. On this clone itself: The target antigen is unknown.

Using immunoSEQ multiplex PCR, the repertoire was profiled, and TCRdb retains in-frame clones only, with some absent. The sample consists of some 63,000 clones, around nine tenths of them appearing once. Notes on the study in general: Higher circulating CD8+ T-cell counts strongly accompanied higher baseline clonality, above age-matched healthy donors. Treatment left the uncommon public clonotypes either contracted or stable in frequency.

This TCR was recovered from a human donor with chronic lymphocytic leukemia. The genes are TRBV30 and TRBJ2-5; TRBD2 matches at 10 bases. Sequencing was performed on PBMCs, taken after 12 months of ibrutinib treatment. The CDR3, as DNA: TGTGCCTGGGATCGAAGACGACCGGGACTAGCGTCGTCCCAGTACTTC. This sequence encodes CAWDRRRPGLASSQYF.